This T cell receptor beta chain was identified in a study of post-analysis software for immune sequencing data. About the study: The disease courses covered relapsing-remitting, secondary progressive and progressive-relapsing multiple sclerosis.

Incorporated into the TCR beta cDNA libraries were unique molecular identifiers, which served to reduce PCR and sequencing biases. Between about 0.95 and 11 million T cells gave rise to 500,000 to 600,000 cDNA molecules. TCRdb used MiXCR to reprocess the PCR reads, holding one entry per CDR3 protein. The sample holds hundreds of thousands of distinct CDR3 sequences, about 27% seen once. Points from the study as a whole: There were about five TRBV segments more frequent in patients than controls, and TRBV5-6, TRBV5-1 and TRBV20-1 were among them. Comparison with controls showed significantly lower normalized Chao1 diversity in multiple sclerosis patients.

This CDR3 spans 12 amino acids. Trimming shortened V by 7 bases and J by 5 bases, and 9 bases separated the two germline ends. The germline CDR1 and CDR2 sequences are MNHEY and SVGAGI. In this sample, this clonotype turned up many times. Antigen unknown. The chain joins TRBV6-5 to TRBJ2-4; unclear D gene. Sequencing was done on a sample of blood. The clonotype was recovered from a girl between 10 and 17 years old with multiple sclerosis. DNA of the CDR3: TGTGCCAGCAAGGGAACGGAAAACATTCAGTACTTC. This gives the protein CASKGTENIQYF.